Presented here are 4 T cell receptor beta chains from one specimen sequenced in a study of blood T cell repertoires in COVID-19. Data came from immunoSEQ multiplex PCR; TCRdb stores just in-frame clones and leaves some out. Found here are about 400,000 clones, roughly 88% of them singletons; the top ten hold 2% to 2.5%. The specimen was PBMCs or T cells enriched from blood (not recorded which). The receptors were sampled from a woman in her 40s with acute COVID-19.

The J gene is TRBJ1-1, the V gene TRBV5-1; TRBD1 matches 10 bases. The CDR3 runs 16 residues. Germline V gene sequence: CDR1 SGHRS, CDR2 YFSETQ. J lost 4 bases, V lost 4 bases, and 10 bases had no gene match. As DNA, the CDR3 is TGCGCCAGCAGCCCGCGACAGGGGGCCCCCCTCACTGAAGCTTTCTTT. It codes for CASSPRQGAPLTEAFF.

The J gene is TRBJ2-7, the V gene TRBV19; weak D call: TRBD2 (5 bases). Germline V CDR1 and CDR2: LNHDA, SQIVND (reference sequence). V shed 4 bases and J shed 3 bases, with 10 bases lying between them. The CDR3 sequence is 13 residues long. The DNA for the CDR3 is TGTGCCAGTAGTAAGCTGGACTTCTACGAGCAGTACTTC. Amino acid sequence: CASSKLDFYEQYF.

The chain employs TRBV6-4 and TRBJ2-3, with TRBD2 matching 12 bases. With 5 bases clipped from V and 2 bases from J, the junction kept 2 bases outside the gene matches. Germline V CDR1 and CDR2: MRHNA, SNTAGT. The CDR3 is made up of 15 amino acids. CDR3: CASSPSGGATDTQYF. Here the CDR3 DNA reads TGTGCCAGCAGTCCTAGCGGGGGGGCCACAGATACGCAGTATTTT.

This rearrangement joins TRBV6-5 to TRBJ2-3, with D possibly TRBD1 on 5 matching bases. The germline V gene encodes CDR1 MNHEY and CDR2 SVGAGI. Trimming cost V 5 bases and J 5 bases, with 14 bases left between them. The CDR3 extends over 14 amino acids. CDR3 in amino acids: CASSIMTDLDTQYF. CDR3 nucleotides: TGTGCCAGCAGTATTATGACAGATTTAGATACGCAGTATTTT.